The clone carrying this T cell receptor (beta chain) was observed a handful of times. The library protocol tagged each TCR cDNA with a unique molecular identifier. From the 5' RACE reads, TCRdb called clonotypes with MiXCR, one entry per CDR3 protein. The sample yields some 45,000 distinct CDR3 sequences, approximately 10% seen once. Time point: sample taken at primary tumor resection. Researchers sequenced whole RNA taken from tumor, nontumor lung or frozen PBMC without sorting. The donor population consisted of some 67 patients with untreated, early-stage non-small cell lung cancer. The entry originates in a study of spatial heterogeneity in lung cancer. Across the study: In the raw reads, each unique TCR and UMI combination was present more than ten times on average.

V was shortened by 0 bases and J by 5 bases, with 5 bases between the two germline ends. This CDR3 comprises 12 residues. Germline V gives CDR1 SGHRS, CDR2 YFSETQ. The sequence was collected from a female donor with early-stage non-small cell lung cancer. Here the sequenced sample was PBMCs, taken at surgery. This sequence joins TRBV5-1 and TRBJ1-2; D ambiguous. In DNA form, the CDR3 reads TGCGCCAGCAGCTTGGACGTATATGGCTACACCTTC. Translating it yields CASSLDVYGYTF.